This record looks at one T cell receptor (beta chain) sequence and its context. Documented time point: after dendritic cell vaccination, including at tumor progression/relapse. These data belong to a study of glioma-infiltrating T cells after dendritic cell vaccination. Across the study: Monocyte-derived dendritic cells, cultured 6 to 7 days with IL-4 and GM-CSF, were pulsed with autologous tumor lysate.

Using immunoSEQ multiplex PCR, the repertoire was profiled, and TCRdb retains in-frame clones only, with some absent. The table shows about 100,000 clones, with approximately 84% occurring only once. Germline CDR1 is MNHEY and CDR2 is SVGAGI. J gave up 3 bases and V 4 bases, and 9 bases lay outside the gene matches. The CDR3 sequence is 16 residues long. Specimen: blood, collected after dendritic cell vaccination. The chain has TRBV6-5 and TRBJ2-1, with 7 bases identical to TRBD2. This clonotype was sampled from a human donor with glioblastoma. CDR3 DNA: TGTGCCAGCAGTTCCCTAGCGGCGAACTTCTACAATGAGCAGTTCTTC. Translation gives CASSSLAANFYNEQFF.